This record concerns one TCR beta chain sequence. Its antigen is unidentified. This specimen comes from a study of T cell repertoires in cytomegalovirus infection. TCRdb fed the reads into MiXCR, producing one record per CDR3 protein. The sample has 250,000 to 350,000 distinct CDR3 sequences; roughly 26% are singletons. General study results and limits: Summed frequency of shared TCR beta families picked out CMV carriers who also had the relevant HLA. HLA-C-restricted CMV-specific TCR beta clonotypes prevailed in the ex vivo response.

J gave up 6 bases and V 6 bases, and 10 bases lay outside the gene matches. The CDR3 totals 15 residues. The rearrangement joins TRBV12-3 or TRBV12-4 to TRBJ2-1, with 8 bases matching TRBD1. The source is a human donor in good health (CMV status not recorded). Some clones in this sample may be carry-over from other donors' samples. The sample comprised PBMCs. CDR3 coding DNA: TGTGCCAGCAGCTCCCAGGGGGCGCGGGGCAATGAGCAGTTCTTC. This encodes CASSSQGARGNEQFF.